This T cell receptor beta chain was recorded in a study of tumor-infiltrating lymphocytes in localized non-small cell lung cancer. Looked up from germline, CDR1 is MNHEY and CDR2 is SMNVEV (reference sequence). Trimming cost V 5 bases and J 5 bases; bases outside gene matches: 9. The CDR3 consists of 15 residues. Profiling relied on immunoSEQ multiplex PCR, and the TCRdb table lists in-frame clones only, not all of them. The sample lists about 14,000 clones, about four fifths occurring once. V gene TRBV27 combines with J gene TRBJ2-5, with TRBD2 matching 9 bases. The source of this sequence is a human donor with non-small cell lung cancer. Material for sequencing was lung tumor tissue. The CDR3 loop reads CASSAQGTSIETQYF. The DNA of the CDR3 is TGTGCCAGCAGTGCCCAGGGGACTAGCATCGAGACCCAGTACTTC.